These T cell receptor beta chains were read from a single sample in a study of T cell responses to AZD1222 COVID-19 vaccine. Some clones are missing from TCRdb's copy, which holds only in-frame ones; the method was immunoSEQ multiplex PCR. Among roughly 130,000 clones listed, roughly nine tenths were seen once. This material consisted of peripheral blood, taken 28 days after the second dose of the MenACWY control vaccine. The receptors shown here come from an adult who received the MenACWY meningococcal vaccine as a control. CDR3s include the opening cysteine and the closing phenylalanine or tryptophan.

j_gene	v_gene	CDR3aa
TRBJ2-1	TRBV11-2	CASSLMGGGRPPNEQFF
TRBJ2-1	TRBV19	CASSMGNRGEQFF
TRBJ2-3	TRBV24-1	CATSDPAASTDTQYF
TRBJ1-3	TRBV19	CASSIPTGSGNTIYF
TRBJ1-3	TRBV29-1	CSAVPDSGNTIYF
TRBJ1-4	TRBV28	CASSAGPATEKLFF
TRBJ1-6	TRBV25-1	CASRPPNLPLHF
TRBJ1-1	TRBV18	CASSPEQENTEAFF
TRBJ2-1	TRBV7-9	CASSPGHQFF
TRBJ2-2	TRBV7-2	CASSLGLAAKNTGELFF
TRBJ1-5	TRBV19	CASSIAGRNSNQPQHF
TRBJ2-5	TRBV19	CASSMDGLAGGETQYF
TRBJ1-1	TRBV7-8	CASSSTGGREAFF
TRBJ2-6	TRBV19	CASSDRSGANVLTF
TRBJ2-2	TRBV5-1	CASSGGGFAGELFF
TRBJ2-4	TRBV5-1	CASSRQVGGIQYF
TRBJ2-4	TRBV6-2/TRBV6-3	CASSPSQFKNIQYF
TRBJ1-5	TRBV28	CASTPGPSQPQHF
TRBJ1-2	TRBV7-2	CASSSPGQGFNGYTF
TRBJ2-4	TRBV7-9	CASSRTGSWGIGENIQYF
TRBJ1-4	TRBV5-1	CASSLVSGPNEKLFF
TRBJ2-6	TRBV7-6	CASSLVQGGTGANVLTF
TRBJ1-2	TRBV12-3/TRBV12-4	CASSWAERGYTF
TRBJ1-6	TRBV30	CAWGVGTYNSPLHF
TRBJ1-1	TRBV1	CTSIWGGVDTEAFF
TRBJ2-1	TRBV28	CASSLIAGGSYNEQFF
TRBJ2-5	TRBV7-9	CASSQTSGGQETQYF
TRBJ2-7	TRBV5-1	CASSLSSEQYF
TRBJ2-2	TRBV19	CASLSGLNTGELFF
TRBJ2-3	TRBV18	CASSPLPLAGDADTQYF
TRBJ1-2	TRBV5-1	CASSIVDTYGYTF
TRBJ1-2	TRBV7-9	CASSLGGTQSNYGYTF
TRBJ1-6	TRBV6-4	CASSEGQGRNSPLHF
TRBJ2-2	TRBV5-1	CASSLAQTDTGELFF
TRBJ2-2	TRBV7-2	CASSLGELNRYAGELFF
TRBJ2-7	TRBV29-1	CSVGGQGAYEQYF
TRBJ2-1	TRBV5-1	CASSLSLAGENEQFF
TRBJ2-5	TRBV7-3	CASSPGQGKETQYF
TRBJ2-7	TRBV30	CAWRRAGAYEQYF
TRBJ1-3	TRBV5-6	CASSLVGRPGGNTIYF
TRBJ2-1	TRBV19	CASRATGGAGDEQFF
TRBJ2-3	TRBV24-1	CATSDKGLALSDTQYF
TRBJ1-4	TRBV27	CATSIWGRTGPNEKLFF
TRBJ1-1	TRBV3-1/TRBV3-2	CASSITGTMNTEAFF
TRBJ2-1	TRBV6-2/TRBV6-3	CASSHGTEGDEQFF